Only a few counts were recorded for the clone carrying this T cell receptor (beta chain). Its cognate antigen is unknown. Every isolated RNA sample was fully reverse transcribed, so sequencing captured expressed TCRB transcripts. The assay was immunoSEQ multiplex PCR, and TCRdb's table has in-frame clones only and misses some. The sample contains hundreds of thousands of clones, over 12% of which appear only once. These data belong to a study of beta chain features in type 1 diabetes. Study-level results: In every one of the four CD4+ subsets, TCRB CDR3s were moderately but significantly shorter in Type 1 diabetes patients.

This CDR3 has 15 amino acids. CDR1 and CDR2 (germline): SGHTA, FQGNSA. V shed 1 base and J shed 6 bases, with 10 bases lying between them. Sequenced sample: naive CD4+ T cells from blood. This TCR was recovered from a man aged 18-30 years with type 1 diabetes. This chain uses TRBV7-2 with TRBJ1-6; D is possibly TRBD1 (6 bases). The CDR3: CASSLGQGSNSPLHF. CDR3 bases: TGTGCCAGCAGCTTAGGGCAGGGGTCTAATTCACCCCTCCACTTT.